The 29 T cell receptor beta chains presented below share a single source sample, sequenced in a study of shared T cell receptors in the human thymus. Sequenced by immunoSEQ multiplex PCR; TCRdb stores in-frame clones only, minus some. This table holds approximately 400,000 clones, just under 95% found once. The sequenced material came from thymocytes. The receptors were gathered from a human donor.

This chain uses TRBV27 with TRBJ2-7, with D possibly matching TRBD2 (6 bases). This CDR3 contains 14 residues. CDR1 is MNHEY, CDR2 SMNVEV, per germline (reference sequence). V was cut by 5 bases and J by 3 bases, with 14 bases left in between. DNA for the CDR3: TGTGCCAGCAGTCCACCCGGGAGTAACTACGAGCAGTACTTC. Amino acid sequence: CASSPPGSNYEQYF.

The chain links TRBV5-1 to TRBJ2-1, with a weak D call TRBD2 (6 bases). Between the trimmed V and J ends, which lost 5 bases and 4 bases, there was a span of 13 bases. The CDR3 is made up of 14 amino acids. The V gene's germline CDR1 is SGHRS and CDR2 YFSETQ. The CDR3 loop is CASRDGGIYNEQFF. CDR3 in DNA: TGCGCCAGCAGAGACGGCGGGATTTACAATGAGCAGTTCTTC.

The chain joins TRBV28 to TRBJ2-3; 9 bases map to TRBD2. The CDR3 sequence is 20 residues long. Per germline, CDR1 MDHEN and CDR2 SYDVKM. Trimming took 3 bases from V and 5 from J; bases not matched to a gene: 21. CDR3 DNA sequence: TGTGCCAGCAGTTTCGGTGGTCTAGCGGGACCCTGTTTGACAGGAGATACGCAGTATTTT. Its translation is CASSFGGLAGPCLTGDTQYF. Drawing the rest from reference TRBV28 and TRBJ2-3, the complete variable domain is DVKVTQSSRYLVKRTGEKVFLECVQDMDHENMFWYRQDPGLGLRLIYFSYDVKMKEKGDIPEGYSVSREKKERFSLILESASTNQTSMYLCASSFGGLAGPCLTGDTQYFGPGTRLTVL.

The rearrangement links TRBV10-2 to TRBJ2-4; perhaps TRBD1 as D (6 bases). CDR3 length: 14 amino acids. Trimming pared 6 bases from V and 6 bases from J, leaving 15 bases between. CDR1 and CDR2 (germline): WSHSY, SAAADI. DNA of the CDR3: TGCGCCAGCAGGGACCAGGGGAGAGGAAACATTCAGTACTTC. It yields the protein CASRDQGRGNIQYF.

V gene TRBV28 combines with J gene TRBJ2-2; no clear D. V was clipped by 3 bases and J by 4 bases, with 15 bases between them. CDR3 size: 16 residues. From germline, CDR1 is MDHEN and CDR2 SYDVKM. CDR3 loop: CASSFPWVTLTGELFF. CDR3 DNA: TGTGCCAGCAGTTTTCCGTGGGTGACCCTCACCGGGGAGCTGTTTTTT.

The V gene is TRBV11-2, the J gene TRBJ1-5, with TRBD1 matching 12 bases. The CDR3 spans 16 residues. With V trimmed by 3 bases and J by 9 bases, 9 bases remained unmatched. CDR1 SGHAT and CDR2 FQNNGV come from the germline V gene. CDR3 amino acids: CASSLVPGQGARPQHF. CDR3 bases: TGTGCCAGCAGCTTGGTGCCGGGACAGGGGGCGCGGCCCCAGCATTTT.

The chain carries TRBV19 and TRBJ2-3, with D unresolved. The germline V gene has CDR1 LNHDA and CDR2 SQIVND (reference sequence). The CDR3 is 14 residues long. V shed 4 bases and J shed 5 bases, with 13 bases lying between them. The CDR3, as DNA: TGTGCCAGTAGTAATGCCTCTAGTCGAGATACGCAGTATTTT. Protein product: CASSNASSRDTQYF.

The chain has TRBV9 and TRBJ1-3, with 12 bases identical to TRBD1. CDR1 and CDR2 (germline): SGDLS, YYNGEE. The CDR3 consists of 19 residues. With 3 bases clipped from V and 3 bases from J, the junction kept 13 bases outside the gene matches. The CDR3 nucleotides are TGTGCCAGCAGCGCCCACCGGGACAGGGGGCCTCGAGATGGAAACACCATATATTTT. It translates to CASSAHRDRGPRDGNTIYF.

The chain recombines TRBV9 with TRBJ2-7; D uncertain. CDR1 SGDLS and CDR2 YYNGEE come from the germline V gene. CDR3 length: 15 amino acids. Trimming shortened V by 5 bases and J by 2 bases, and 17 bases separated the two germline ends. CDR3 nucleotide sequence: TGTGCCAGCAGGTTTCACGCAGGCGAGACCTACGAGCAGTACTTC. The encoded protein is CASRFHAGETYEQYF.

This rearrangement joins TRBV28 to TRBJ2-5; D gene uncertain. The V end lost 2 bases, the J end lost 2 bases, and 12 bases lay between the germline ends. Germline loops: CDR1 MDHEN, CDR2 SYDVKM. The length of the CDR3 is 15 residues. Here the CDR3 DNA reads TGTGCCAGCAGTTTAAATAGGGCTTTACAAGAGACCCAGTACTTC. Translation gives CASSLNRALQETQYF.

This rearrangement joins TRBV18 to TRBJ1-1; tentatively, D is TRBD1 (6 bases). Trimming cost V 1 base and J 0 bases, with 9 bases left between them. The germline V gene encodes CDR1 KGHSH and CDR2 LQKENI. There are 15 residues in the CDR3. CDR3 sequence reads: CASSPRDRMNTEAFF. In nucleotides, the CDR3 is TGTGCCAGCTCACCACGCGACAGGATGAACACTGAAGCTTTCTTT.

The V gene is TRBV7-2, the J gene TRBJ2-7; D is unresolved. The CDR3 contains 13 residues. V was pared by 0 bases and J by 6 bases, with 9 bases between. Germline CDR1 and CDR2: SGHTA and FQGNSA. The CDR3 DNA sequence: TGTGCCAGCAGCTTAGCAGGCGATACCGAGCAGTACTTC. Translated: CASSLAGDTEQYF.

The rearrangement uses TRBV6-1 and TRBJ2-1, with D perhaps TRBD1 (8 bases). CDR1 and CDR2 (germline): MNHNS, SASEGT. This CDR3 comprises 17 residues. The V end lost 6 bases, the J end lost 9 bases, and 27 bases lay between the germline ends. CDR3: CASSEPGGKGGDLEQFF. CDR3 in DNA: TGTGCCAGCAGCGAACCAGGGGGCAAGGGAGGGGATCTTGAGCAGTTCTTC.

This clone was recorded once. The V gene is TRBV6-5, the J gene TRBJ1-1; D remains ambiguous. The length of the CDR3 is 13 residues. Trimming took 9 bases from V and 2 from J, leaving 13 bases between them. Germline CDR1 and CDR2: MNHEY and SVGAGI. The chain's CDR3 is CASTKGGNTEAFF. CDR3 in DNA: TGTGCCAGTACGAAGGGTGGAAACACTGAAGCTTTCTTT.

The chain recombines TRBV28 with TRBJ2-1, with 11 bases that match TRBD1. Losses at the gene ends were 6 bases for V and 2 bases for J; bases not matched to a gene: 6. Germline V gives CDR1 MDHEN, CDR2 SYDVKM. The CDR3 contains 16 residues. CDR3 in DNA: TGTGCCAGCAGCCGTGGACAGGGGGCGGCCTACAATGAGCAGTTCTTC. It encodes CASSRGQGAAYNEQFF.

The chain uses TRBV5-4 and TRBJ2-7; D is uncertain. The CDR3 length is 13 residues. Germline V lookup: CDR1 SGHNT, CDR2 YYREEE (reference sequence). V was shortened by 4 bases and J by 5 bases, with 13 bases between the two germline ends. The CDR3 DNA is TGTGCCAGCAGCCCTAGAGTCTGGGACGAGCAGTACTTC. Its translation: CASSPRVWDEQYF.

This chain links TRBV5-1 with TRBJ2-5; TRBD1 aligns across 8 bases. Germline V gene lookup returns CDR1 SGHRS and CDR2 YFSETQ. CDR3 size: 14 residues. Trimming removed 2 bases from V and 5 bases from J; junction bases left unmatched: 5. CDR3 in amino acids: CASSFGQGAETQYF. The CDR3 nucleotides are TGCGCCAGCAGCTTCGGACAGGGCGCCGAGACCCAGTACTTC. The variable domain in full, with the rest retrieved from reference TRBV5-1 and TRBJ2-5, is KAGVTQTPRYLIKTRGQQVTLSCSPISGHRSVSWYQQTPGQGLQFLFEYFSETQRNKGNFPGRFSGRQFSNSRSEMNVSTLELGDSALYLCASSFGQGAETQYFGPGTRLLVL.

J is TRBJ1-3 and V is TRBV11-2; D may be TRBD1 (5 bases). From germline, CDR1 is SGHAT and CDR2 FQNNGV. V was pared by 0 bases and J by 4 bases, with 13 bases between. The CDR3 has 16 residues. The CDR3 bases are TGTGCCAGCAGCTTAGATGACCAGGGTACAGGAAACACCATATATTTT. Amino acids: CASSLDDQGTGNTIYF.

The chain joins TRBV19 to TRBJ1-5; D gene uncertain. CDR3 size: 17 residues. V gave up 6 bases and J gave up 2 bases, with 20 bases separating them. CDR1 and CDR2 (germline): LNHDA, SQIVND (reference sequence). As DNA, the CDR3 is TGTGCCAGTAGCGCTATGATACCGAGGGTGTGCAATCAGCCCCAGCATTTT. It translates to CASSAMIPRVCNQPQHF. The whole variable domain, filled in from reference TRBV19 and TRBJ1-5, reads DGGITQSPKYLFRKEGQNVTLSCEQNLNHDAMYWYRQDPGQGLRLIYYSQIVNDFQKGDIAEGYSVSREKKESFPLTVTSAQKNPTAFYLCASSAMIPRVCNQPQHFGDGTRLSIL.

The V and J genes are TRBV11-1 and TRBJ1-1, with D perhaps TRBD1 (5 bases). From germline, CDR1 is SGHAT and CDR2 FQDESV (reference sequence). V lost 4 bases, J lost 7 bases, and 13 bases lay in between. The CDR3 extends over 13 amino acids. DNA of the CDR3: TGTGCCAGCAGCTGGGGCAGGCTAAGTGAAGCTTTCTTT. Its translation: CASSWGRLSEAFF.

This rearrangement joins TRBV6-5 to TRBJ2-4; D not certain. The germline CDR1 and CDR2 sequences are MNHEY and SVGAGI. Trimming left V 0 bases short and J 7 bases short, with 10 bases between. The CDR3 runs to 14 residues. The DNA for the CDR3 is TGTGCCAGCAGTTACTCCCTGTCAGAGAACATTCAGTACTTC. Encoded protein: CASSYSLSENIQYF.

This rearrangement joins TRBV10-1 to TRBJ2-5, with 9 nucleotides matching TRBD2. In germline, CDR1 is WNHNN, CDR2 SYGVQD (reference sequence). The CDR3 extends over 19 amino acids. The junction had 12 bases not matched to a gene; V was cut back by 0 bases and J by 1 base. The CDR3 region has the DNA TGCGCCAGCAGTGAGTCGACGGAGGATAGCGGGAGTTCCCAAGAGACCCAGTACTTC. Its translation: CASSESTEDSGSSQETQYF.

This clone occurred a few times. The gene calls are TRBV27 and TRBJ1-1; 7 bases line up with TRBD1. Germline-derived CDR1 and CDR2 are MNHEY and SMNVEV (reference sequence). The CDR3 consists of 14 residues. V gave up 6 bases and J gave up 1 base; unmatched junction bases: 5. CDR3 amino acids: CASSPTGANTEAFF. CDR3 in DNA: TGTGCCAGCAGCCCCACAGGGGCGAACACTGAAGCTTTCTTT.

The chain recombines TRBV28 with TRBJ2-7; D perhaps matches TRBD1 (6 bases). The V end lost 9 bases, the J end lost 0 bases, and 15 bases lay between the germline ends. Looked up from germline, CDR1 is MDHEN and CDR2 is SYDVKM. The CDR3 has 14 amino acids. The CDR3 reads CARRRTAFSYEQYF. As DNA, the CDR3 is TGTGCCAGGAGGCGGACAGCTTTCTCCTACGAGCAGTACTTC.

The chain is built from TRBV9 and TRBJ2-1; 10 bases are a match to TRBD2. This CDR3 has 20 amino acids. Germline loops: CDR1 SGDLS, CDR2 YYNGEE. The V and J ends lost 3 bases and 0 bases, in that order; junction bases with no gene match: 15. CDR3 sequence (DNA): TGTGCCAGCAGCGCAAGAGGTAGTAGCGGGAGGCCGAGCTCCTACAATGAGCAGTTCTTC. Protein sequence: CASSARGSSGRPSSYNEQFF. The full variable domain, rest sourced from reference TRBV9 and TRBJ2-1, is DSGVTQTPKHLITATGQRVTLRCSPRSGDLSVYWYQQSLDQGLQFLIQYYNGEERAKGNILERFSAQQFPDLHSELNLSSLELGDSALYFCASSARGSSGRPSSYNEQFFGPGTRLTVL.

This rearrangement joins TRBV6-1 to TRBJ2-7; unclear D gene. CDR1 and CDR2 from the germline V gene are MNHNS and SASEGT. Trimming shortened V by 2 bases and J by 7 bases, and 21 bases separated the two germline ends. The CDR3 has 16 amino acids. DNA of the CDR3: TGTGCCAGCAGTGAACTCGTTGGTTTGTCCCCTCGGGAGCAGTACTTC. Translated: CASSELVGLSPREQYF.

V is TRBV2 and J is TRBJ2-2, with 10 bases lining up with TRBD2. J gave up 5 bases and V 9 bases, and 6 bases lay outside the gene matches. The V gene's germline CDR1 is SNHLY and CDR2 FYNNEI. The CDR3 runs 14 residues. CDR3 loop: CARGLAAGTGELFF. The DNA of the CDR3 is TGTGCCAGAGGACTAGCGGCCGGGACCGGGGAGCTGTTTTTT.

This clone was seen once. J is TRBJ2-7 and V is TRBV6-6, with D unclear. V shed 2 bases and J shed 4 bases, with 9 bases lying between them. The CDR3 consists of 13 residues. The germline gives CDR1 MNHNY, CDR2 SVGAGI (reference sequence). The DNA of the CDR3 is TGTGCCAGCAGTTACGGGGAAGGGTACGAGCAGTACTTC. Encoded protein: CASSYGEGYEQYF.

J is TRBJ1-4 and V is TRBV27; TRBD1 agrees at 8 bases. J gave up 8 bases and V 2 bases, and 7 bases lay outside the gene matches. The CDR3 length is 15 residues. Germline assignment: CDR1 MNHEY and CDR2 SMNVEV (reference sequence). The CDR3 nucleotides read TGTGCCAGCAGTTTAAAACAGGGGGTAGAGGAAAAACTGTTTTTT. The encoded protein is CASSLKQGVEEKLFF.